Presented here are 23 T cell receptor beta chains from one specimen sequenced in a study of STAT5B mutations in CD4+ large granular lymphocyte leukemia. Some clones are missing from TCRdb's copy, which holds only in-frame ones; the method was immunoSEQ multiplex PCR. The sample consists of roughly 30,000 clones, about 70% of them appearing once. The sample was CD4+ T cells from blood buffy coats. These receptors came from a human donor in good health.

This clone was observed once. This chain uses TRBV9 with TRBJ1-2, with D possibly matching TRBD1 (6 bases). The CDR3 consists of 16 residues. Between the trimmed V and J ends, which lost 4 bases and 8 bases, there was a span of 24 bases. Germline lookup yields CDR1 SGDLS and CDR2 YYNGEE. CDR3 protein: CASSLHGGRGSVGYTF. Written as DNA, the CDR3 is TGTGCCAGCAGCCTCCATGGGGGCAGGGGTTCCGTCGGCTACACCTTC.

J is TRBJ2-5 and V is TRBV5-1; 7 bases match TRBD2. The V segment lost 1 base and the J segment 7 bases; nucleotides outside the gene matches: 10. The CDR3 loop spans 15 amino acids. Germline CDR1 is SGHRS and CDR2 is YFSETQ. The CDR3 sequence is CASSLRLGGNRTQYF. The CDR3 DNA sequence: TGCGCCAGCAGCTTGAGGTTGGGGGGGAATAGGACCCAGTACTTC.

This clone occurred a few times. The chain is built from TRBV7-2 and TRBJ1-1; 8 bases are shared with TRBD1. In germline, CDR1 is SGHTA, CDR2 FQGNSA. Losses at the gene ends were 6 bases for V and 4 bases for J; bases not matched to a gene: 13. The CDR3 is 16 residues long. In DNA, the CDR3 is TGTGCCAGCAGGTGGGGGACAGGCCGCTTGGGCACTGAAGCTTTCTTT. Translation gives CASRWGTGRLGTEAFF.

This clone was seen more than once but under ten times. The chain has TRBV10-3 and TRBJ2-7, with a tentative D call TRBD1 (5 bases). The V end lost 3 bases, the J end lost 3 bases, and 6 bases lay between the germline ends. The CDR3 is made up of 12 amino acids. Germline lookup yields CDR1 ENHRY and CDR2 SYGVKD. In nucleotides, the CDR3 is TGTGCCATCAGTGAAAGGGGCTACGAGCAGTACTTC. It codes for CAISERGYEQYF.

The chain carries TRBV7-2 and TRBJ1-5; 10 positions match TRBD1. J was trimmed by 5 bases and V by 4 bases; bases with no gene match: 5. From germline, CDR1 is SGHTA and CDR2 FQGNSA. The CDR3 runs 15 residues. The chain's CDR3 is CASSWTGGGDQPQHF. CDR3 DNA sequence: TGTGCCAGCAGCTGGACAGGGGGTGGAGATCAGCCCCAGCATTTT.

This sequence joins TRBV9 and TRBJ2-2; a possible D gene is TRBD1 (5 bases). Germline CDR1 reads SGDLS; CDR2 reads YYNGEE. V was pared by 0 bases and J by 4 bases, with 13 bases between. CDR3 size: 16 residues. CDR3 sequence (DNA): TGTGCCAGCAGCGTAGATTTCAGGGAAGTCACCGGGGAGCTGTTTTTT. Amino acids: CASSVDFREVTGELFF.

The chain has TRBV19 and TRBJ1-4; TRBD1 matches 7 bases. Germline lookup yields CDR1 LNHDA and CDR2 SQIVND (reference sequence). The junction had 11 bases not matched to a gene; V was cut back by 11 bases and J by 8 bases. The CDR3 is 13 residues long. CDR3 loop: CASGDRENEKLFF. In DNA, the CDR3 is TGTGCCTCTGGAGACAGGGAAAACGAAAAACTGTTTTTT.

This clone has a handful of counts. The J gene is TRBJ2-5, the V gene TRBV7-9, with 8 nucleotides matching TRBD2. CDR3 size: 14 residues. The ends lost 3 bases at V and 5 bases at J; junction bases unmatched: 5. Germline V gives CDR1 SEHNR, CDR2 FQNEAQ (reference sequence). The CDR3 protein is CASSLLAGIETQYF. CDR3 bases: TGTGCCAGCAGCTTGCTAGCGGGTATTGAGACCCAGTACTTC.

This clone has just a few counts. V is TRBV7-9 and J is TRBJ2-5; 8 bases are shared with TRBD1. The V and J ends lost 3 bases and 1 base, in that order; junction bases with no gene match: 7. CDR3 length: 16 amino acids. CDR1 SEHNR and CDR2 FQNEAQ come from the germline V gene (reference sequence). CDR3 nucleotide sequence: TGTGCCAGCAGCTTCCAGGACAGGGTACTCCAAGAGACCCAGTACTTC. It encodes CASSFQDRVLQETQYF.

The V call is TRBV15, the J call TRBJ1-4; D is unclear. The CDR3 length is 13 residues. Germline V CDR1 and CDR2: LNHNV, YYDKDF (reference sequence). V shed 0 bases and J shed 8 bases, with 7 bases lying between them. CDR3 protein: CATSRDGREKLFF. DNA for the CDR3: TGTGCCACCAGCAGAGATGGTAGGGAAAAACTGTTTTTT.

The CDR3 DNA is TGTGCCAGCAGCTTCCCTCGGGGATCGGACACCGGGGAGCTGTTTTTT. Encoded protein: CASSFPRGSDTGELFF. The chain uses TRBV5-4 and TRBJ2-2, with D possibly TRBD2 on 5 matching bases. This CDR3 is 16 amino acids long. Germline CDR1 is SGHNT and CDR2 is YYREEE (reference sequence). Trimming took off 2 bases at V and 3 bases at J, with 14 bases between the two ends.

The J gene is TRBJ1-2, the V gene TRBV2; D not certain. This CDR3 contains 15 residues. Germline-derived CDR1 and CDR2 are SNHLY and FYNNEI. With 4 bases removed from V and 4 bases from J, the gap between germline ends came to 16 bases. The CDR3: CASSVVPSPSYGYTF. DNA of the CDR3: TGTGCCAGCAGTGTCGTGCCCTCCCCTAGCTATGGCTACACCTTC.

This clone was counted a single time. The chain couples TRBV5-1 to TRBJ2-7; 7 bases map to TRBD1. The CDR3 is 13 residues long. The V segment lost 5 bases and the J segment 2 bases; nucleotides outside the gene matches: 4. CDR1 is SGHRS and CDR2 is YFSETQ in the germline V gene. Here the CDR3 reads CASRPTGTYEQYF. The CDR3 bases are TGCGCCAGCAGGCCGACAGGGACCTACGAGCAGTACTTC.

The rearrangement uses TRBV5-6 and TRBJ1-2; 7 bases match TRBD1. Germline assignment: CDR1 SGHDT and CDR2 YYEEEE. The CDR3 contains 14 residues. Germline trimming cut 3 bases from V and 5 bases from J; bases unmatched to any gene: 7. Written as DNA, the CDR3 is TGTGCCAGCAGCTCCTTACAGGGGTGGTATGGCTACACCTTC. Translation gives CASSSLQGWYGYTF.

There are a few counts of this clone. The chain uses TRBV13 and TRBJ1-5; D ambiguous. This CDR3 contains 13 residues. V was shortened by 2 bases and J by 2 bases, with 4 bases between the two germline ends. CDR1 is PRHDT and CDR2 is FYEKMQ in the germline V gene (reference sequence). The DNA for the CDR3 is TGTGCCAGCAGCTTATCACGCAATCAGCCCCAGCATTTT. This encodes CASSLSRNQPQHF.

The chain couples TRBV6-5 to TRBJ2-5; no reliable D call. Per the germline V gene, CDR1 is MNHEY and CDR2 is SVGAGI. V gave up 5 bases and J gave up 4 bases, with 5 bases separating them. The CDR3 has 11 amino acids. In DNA, the CDR3 is TGTGCCAGCAGTACCGGAGAGACCCAGTACTTC. This sequence encodes CASSTGETQYF.

This sequence joins TRBV10-1 and TRBJ2-3; D unresolved. The CDR3 loop spans 13 amino acids. Germline values: CDR1 WNHNN, CDR2 SYGVQD (reference sequence). V was clipped by 0 bases and J by 3 bases, with 4 bases between them. The CDR3 loop is CASSESGTDTQYF. The CDR3 region has the DNA TGCGCCAGCAGTGAGTCGGGTACAGATACGCAGTATTTT.

V is TRBV6-5 and J is TRBJ2-4, with D perhaps TRBD1 or TRBD2 (5 bases each). This CDR3 contains 14 residues. Trimming cost V 3 bases and J 8 bases, with 14 bases left between them. The V gene's germline CDR1 is MNHEY and CDR2 SVGAGI. The chain's CDR3 is CASSYGTEIDIQYF. CDR3 DNA: TGTGCCAGCAGTTATGGGACGGAGATAGACATTCAGTACTTC.

This chain uses TRBV2 with TRBJ2-3, with 11 nucleotides matching TRBD2. CDR1 is SNHLY and CDR2 is FYNNEI in the germline V gene. The CDR3 consists of 17 residues. The ends lost 6 bases at V and 0 bases at J; junction bases unmatched: 8. The CDR3 loop is CASRPGLADPSTDTQYF. CDR3 DNA: TGTGCCAGCAGACCGGGACTAGCGGACCCTAGCACAGATACGCAGTATTTT.

V usage is TRBV11-2 and J usage is TRBJ2-5; 9 positions agree with TRBD2. Trimming took 5 bases from V and 4 from J; bases not matched to a gene: 8. This CDR3 has 15 residues. Germline loops: CDR1 SGHAT, CDR2 FQNNGV. As DNA, the CDR3 is TGTGCCAGCAGCGGGTCTAGCGGGGCGGGAGAGACCCAGTACTTC. Residues: CASSGSSGAGETQYF.

The chain joins TRBV7-2 to TRBJ2-3, with TRBD2 matching 8 bases. Looked up from germline, CDR1 is SGHTA and CDR2 is FQGNSA. CDR3 length: 15 residues. J lost 3 bases, V lost 1 base, and 3 bases had no gene match. CDR3 region: CASSLVAGRTDTQYF. CDR3 nucleotide sequence: TGTGCCAGCAGCTTAGTAGCGGGGAGGACAGATACGCAGTATTTT. The full variable domain, with the rest looked up from reference TRBV7-2 and TRBJ2-3, is GAGVSQSPSNKVTEKGKDVELRCDPISGHTALYWYRQSLGQGLEFLIYFQGNSAPDKSGLPSDRFSAERTGGSVSTLTIQRTQQEDSAVYLCASSLVAGRTDTQYFGPGTRLTVL.

This clone was observed once. The chain joins TRBV7-9 to TRBJ2-7; D might be TRBD1 (5 bases). This CDR3 contains 12 residues. Germline V gives CDR1 SEHNR, CDR2 FQNEAQ (reference sequence). The V and J ends lost 5 bases and 6 bases respectively, with 11 bases between them. This CDR3 is CASSPQGVEQYF. CDR3 DNA: TGTGCCAGCAGCCCCCAGGGCGTCGAGCAGTACTTC. The complete variable domain, with remaining parts taken from reference TRBV7-9 and TRBJ2-7, reads DTGVSQNPRHKITKRGQNVTFRCDPISEHNRLYWYRQTLGQGPEFLTYFQNEAQLEKSRLLSDRFSAERPKGSFSTLEIQRTEQGDSAMYLCASSPQGVEQYFGPGTRLTVT.

This clone showed up just a few times. The chain is built from TRBV7-9 and TRBJ2-7, with D possibly TRBD2 on 5 matching bases. This CDR3 comprises 12 residues. Germline values: CDR1 SEHNR, CDR2 FQNEAQ (reference sequence). Trimming left V 8 bases short and J 5 bases short, with 13 bases between. CDR3 in DNA: TGTGCCAGCGCACATGGGAGCGACGAGCAGTACTTC. Amino acid sequence: CASAHGSDEQYF.